This T cell receptor (beta chain) was sequenced for a study of blood T cell repertoires in COVID-19. V shed 3 bases and J shed 2 bases, with 14 bases lying between them. The CDR3 consists of 17 residues. Germline V lookup: CDR1 SGHAT, CDR2 FQNNGV. Method: immunoSEQ multiplex PCR; TCRdb's copy keeps in-frame clones and lacks some. The sample lists over 200,000 clones, over 80% occurring once. Researchers sorted participants into cohorts using their self-reported clinical history. The TCR was taken from a woman younger than 45 who had been exposed to COVID-19. Sequencing input: PBMCs or T cells enriched from blood (not recorded which). The rearrangement joins TRBV11-2 to TRBJ2-6, with D possibly TRBD1 on 6 matching bases. For the CDR3, the DNA is TGTGCCAGCAGCTTGGCGGCGGCAGGGGCTGGGGCCAACGTCCTGACTTTC. It is translated as CASSLAAAGAGANVLTF. The full variable domain, its missing parts supplied by reference TRBV11-2 and TRBJ2-6, is EAGVAQSPRYKIIEKRQSVAFWCNPISGHATLYWYQQILGQGPKLLIQFQNNGVVDDSQLPKDRFSAERLKGVDSTLKIQPAKLEDSAVYLCASSLAAAGAGANVLTFGAGSRLTVL.